The sequence of this TCR beta chain was determined in a study of T cell clonality in common variable immunodeficiency (dated by TCRdb to the mid-2010s). The CDR3 spans 17 residues, from the cysteine through the phenylalanine. The DNA covers only part of the CDR3, 42 bases in frame from base 1. From a lookup of the germline V gene, CDR1 and CDR2 are SGDLS and YYNGEE. The germline V and J ends show losses of 4 bases and 4 bases respectively, and no gene match explains 14 bases of the junction. Many counts were recorded for this clone. Its cognate antigen has yet to be identified. The CDR3 goes on 3 residues after the read ends, and that part is filled in from the germline J gene. Most of the CVID patients and most of the healthy controls were of Caucasian heritage. Heparinized peripheral whole blood samples of about 5 to 9 ml were collected from each donor. Genomic DNA from adults with common variable immune deficiency (CVID) and from healthy adult controls was the source for sequencing TCRbeta CDR3 repertoires. The control group comprised some 22 healthy adult volunteers, about 12 female and about 10 male, aged about 23 to 66 years with a mean age of approximately 35. Diluted blood was density-centrifuged over Hypaque 1077 or Ficoll-Paque to isolate peripheral blood mononuclear cells. Genomic DNA was obtained from unsorted mononuclear cells using either Qiagen column purification or a centrifugation-based method.

Overall results and qualifications from the work: CVID TCRbeta sequences were reported to have fewer deletions and N-nucleotide insertions and to lack highly modified clones with 13 or more V deletions. TCRbeta clonality was higher in CVID subjects than in healthy controls (t-test p = 0.018), and the increase was most characteristic of about a third of subjects. Correlations between repertoire features and clinical complications were limited by patient heterogeneity within the CVID cohort. Fewer TCRbeta clones were shared among CVID subjects than among healthy controls (p < 0.0001). Despite equal DNA input, controls averaged roughly 84,000 unique sequences per sample versus about 31,547 in CVID samples. It was noted by the authors that sequencing of the repertoires of T cell subpopulations would be needed to clarify the cause of the increased clonality in CVID.

Equivalent amounts of genomic DNA from CVID and control samples were used as sequencing input. For every sample, a 60 bp segment covering the rearranged TCRbeta CDR3 region was amplified and then sequenced. The immunoSEQ assay, a bias-corrected multiplex PCR combined with high-throughput sequencing, was used to amplify TCRbeta. Turning to the authors' computational methods: Every unique nucleotide sequence counted as a clone and was annotated with V, D and J genes, copy number and frequency. Sequences were labeled productive if in frame, and non-productive if out of frame or containing stop codons. Clonality was calculated from Shannon's entropy as previously described. Mean CDR3 Kyte-Doolittle hydropathy was derived from the predicted amino acid sequences of productive clones. Hierarchical clustering of scaled V gene usage was performed with the R hclust function using Manhattan distance and complete linkage. Sharing of clones by CDR3 amino acid sequence was evaluated through resampling of 12 repertoires per group over 100 rounds. The repertoires were searched for 55 to 75 published EBV-specific and 245 published CMV-specific TCRbeta sequences. A couple of CVID samples yielding fewer than 10,000 sequences were excluded from analysis, leaving 42 CVID repertoires. Held by TCRdb, this immuneACCESS table contains in-frame sequences only and omits some clones. Under half of the omission traces to an unresolved V gene where checked; the cause of the rest is unknown. V and J calls and clone size are as listed in that table; D and trimming were resolved from the DNA. In this sample, 25,000 to 40,000 clones appear, none counted once only. Jointly, the top ten make up 3.5% to 4% of the sample.

Specimen: peripheral blood mononuclear cells. The sequence derives from a person aged 18 to 70 in good health. Recombination linked TRBV9 to TRBJ2-3, with TRBD2 matching 8 junction bases. The CDR3 protein: CASSSTPGGLIADTQYF. The DNA read from the CDR3 is TGTGCCAGCAGCTCCACGCCGGGGGGGCTCATTGCAGATACG.